The clone carrying this T cell receptor (beta chain) was counted a few times. Trimming stripped 2 bases from V and 8 bases from J, with 10 bases between. CDR1 and CDR2 from the germline V gene are MNHNS and SASEGT. CDR3 length equals 13 residues. In the authors' methods: Reference gene primer amplification gave nucleated cell count estimates. TCRdb's table, derived via immunoSEQ multiplex PCR, lists solely in-frame clones and lacks some. The V and J calls and clone size are taken from that table; D and trimming were inferred from the DNA. The data show a few hundred thousand clones, 89% seen once. The sample originates from a study of blood T cell repertoires in COVID-19.

The source material was peripheral blood. The V gene is TRBV6-1, the J gene TRBJ2-1; D uncertain. The clonotype was recovered from a young man who had recovered from COVID-19. CDR3 in DNA: TGTGCCAGCAGTGAAAATACTCCATATGAGCAGTTCTTC. Its translation is CASSENTPYEQFF.